This entry is about one T cell receptor beta chain. Its antigen remains unknown. The V and J ends lost 2 bases and 0 bases, in that order; junction bases with no gene match: 5. The CDR3 loop spans 18 amino acids. Germline loops: CDR1 SGHTA, CDR2 FQGNSA. TCRdb's copy holds only in-frame clones and misses some; the assay was immunoSEQ multiplex PCR. The repertoire includes over 85,000 clones, around 93% of them detected once, and roughly 0.5% sits in the top ten. The data belong to a study of graft-versus-host responses after intestinal transplantation. The study's findings and limits: Early post-transplant falls in HvG clones accompanied the peak levels of circulating GvH clones.

The clonotype originates from a human donor who received an intestinal transplant. The specimen comprised unstimulated CD8+ T cells sorted from spleen or lymph node cells, sampled before intestinal transplant. The V call is TRBV7-2, the J call TRBJ2-6; 9 bases line up with TRBD2. DNA of the CDR3: TGTGCCAGCAGCTTACCACTAGCGGGTGTCTCTGGGGCCAACGTCCTGACTTTC. Translated, it gives CASSLPLAGVSGANVLTF.